This is a list of T cell receptor beta chains from one sample in a study of cytomegalovirus exposure and HLA in healthy donors. Using immunoSEQ multiplex PCR, the repertoire was profiled, and TCRdb retains in-frame clones only, with some absent. Here the sample spans a few hundred thousand clones, 80% to 90% being singletons. Sequenced material: PBMCs. The receptors were gathered from a woman aged 18 to 35 in good health and CMV-seronegative. Both conserved end residues are part of each CDR3. A D gene is named only where the DNA matches it firmly. Expanded clones are given a class, and other clones once, few, many or no size at all.

CDR3nt: TGTGCCAGCACCCGGGGGGGCAAGTATGGCTACACCTTC
CDR3aa: CASTRGGKYGYTF
abundance: .
d_gene: .
j_gene: TRBJ1-2
v_gene: TRBV9

CDR3nt: TGTGCCATCAGTGAGGGGTCTAGCGGATTGTACGAGCAGTACTTC
CDR3aa: CAISEGSSGLYEQYF
abundance: few
d_gene: TRBD2
j_gene: TRBJ2-7
v_gene: TRBV10-3

CDR3nt: TGTGCCAGCACCTCCCCGAGTCAGGCGTCCTACAATGAGCAGTTCTTC
CDR3aa: CASTSPSQASYNEQFF
abundance: .
d_gene: .
j_gene: TRBJ2-1
v_gene: TRBV6-6

CDR3nt: TGTGCCAGCAGTTACTCGGCAGGGGAGTTAGCAGATACGCAGTATTTT
CDR3aa: CASSYSAGELADTQYF
abundance: once
d_gene: .
j_gene: TRBJ2-3
v_gene: TRBV6-5

CDR3nt: TGCGCCAGCAGCGCAACACCTAGCGCCGATCCCTACGAGCAGTACTTC
CDR3aa: CASSATPSADPYEQYF
abundance: .
d_gene: .
j_gene: TRBJ2-7
v_gene: TRBV5-1

CDR3nt: TGTGCCATCAGTGAAGGTGGGGAGGTAGAGACCCAGTACTTC
CDR3aa: CAISEGGEVETQYF
abundance: .
d_gene: .
j_gene: TRBJ2-5
v_gene: TRBV10-3

CDR3nt: TGTGCCAGCAGTTTCGTTAGGACTAGCGGGGGCTACGAGCAGTACTTC
CDR3aa: CASSFVRTSGGYEQYF
abundance: .
d_gene: TRBD2
j_gene: TRBJ2-7
v_gene: TRBV7-8

CDR3nt: TGTGCCAGCAGCTTGATCGGAGAGACCCAGTACTTC
CDR3aa: CASSLIGETQYF
abundance: .
d_gene: .
j_gene: TRBJ2-5
v_gene: TRBV5-4

CDR3nt: TGTGCCAGTATCCCGGGACAGTACACCGGGGAGCTGTTTTTT
CDR3aa: CASIPGQYTGELFF
abundance: .
d_gene: TRBD1
j_gene: TRBJ2-2
v_gene: TRBV19

CDR3nt: TGTGCCAGCTCACCACTGGTCCGGGGAAGTCAGTTCTTC
CDR3aa: CASSPLVRGSQFF
abundance: .
d_gene: .
j_gene: TRBJ2-1
v_gene: TRBV18

CDR3nt: TGTGCCAGCAGCTGGAACAGGAACACTGAAGCTTTCTTT
CDR3aa: CASSWNRNTEAFF
abundance: once
d_gene: .
j_gene: TRBJ1-1
v_gene: TRBV11-3

CDR3nt: TGTGCCAGCAGCCCGATCGGGGGACAGGGTAGTATGAACACTGAAGCTTTCTTT
CDR3aa: CASSPIGGQGSMNTEAFF
abundance: .
d_gene: TRBD1
j_gene: TRBJ1-1
v_gene: TRBV7-9

CDR3nt: TGTGCCAGTAGGCTGACACCCTCGAGCTCCTACAATGAGCAGTTCTTC
CDR3aa: CASRLTPSSSYNEQFF
abundance: .
d_gene: .
j_gene: TRBJ2-1
v_gene: TRBV19

CDR3nt: TGTGCCTGGAAATCCCCCGGGACAGGGGACACCGGGGAGCTGTTTTTT
CDR3aa: CAWKSPGTGDTGELFF
abundance: few
d_gene: TRBD1
j_gene: TRBJ2-2
v_gene: TRBV30

CDR3nt: TGCGCCAGCAGCCAGGAGGGGACAGGATGGAGATACGGCACCGGGGAGCTGTTTTTT
CDR3aa: CASSQEGTGWRYGTGELFF
abundance: .
d_gene: TRBD1
j_gene: TRBJ2-2
v_gene: TRBV4-3

CDR3nt: TGCGCCAGCAGCCAAGATAGTTTCACCTACGAGCAGTACTTC
CDR3aa: CASSQDSFTYEQYF
abundance: .
d_gene: .
j_gene: TRBJ2-7
v_gene: TRBV4-1

CDR3nt: TGTGCCAGCAGGTGGGGGGACACTGAAGCTTTCTTT
CDR3aa: CASRWGDTEAFF
abundance: .
d_gene: .
j_gene: TRBJ1-1
v_gene: TRBV6-1

CDR3nt: TGTGCCAGCAGTTTATACCCCCCCTTGCGGGACGAAACCTACAATGAGCAGTTCTTC
CDR3aa: CASSLYPPLRDETYNEQFF
abundance: .
d_gene: .
j_gene: TRBJ2-1
v_gene: TRBV27

CDR3nt: TGTGCCAGCAGCCAAGGAACACGAAAAACGCAAGAGACCCAGTACTTC
CDR3aa: CASSQGTRKTQETQYF
abundance: .
d_gene: .
j_gene: TRBJ2-5
v_gene: TRBV14

CDR3nt: TGTGCCAGTAGTATGAGACAGGGCCCCGCTACTAATGAAAAACTGTTTTTT
CDR3aa: CASSMRQGPATNEKLFF
abundance: .
d_gene: TRBD1
j_gene: TRBJ1-4
v_gene: TRBV19

CDR3nt: TGTGCCAGCAGCTTATCGGGGATGGGGACCCAGTACTTC
CDR3aa: CASSLSGMGTQYF
abundance: .
d_gene: .
j_gene: TRBJ2-5
v_gene: TRBV11-2

CDR3nt: TGTGCCTGGAGCGATGAAAAACTGTTTTTT
CDR3aa: CAWSDEKLFF
abundance: .
d_gene: .
j_gene: TRBJ1-4
v_gene: TRBV30

CDR3nt: TGCGCCAGCACCGACAGGGGGGACGACTACGAGCAGTACTTC
CDR3aa: CASTDRGDDYEQYF
abundance: .
d_gene: TRBD1
j_gene: TRBJ2-7
v_gene: TRBV10-2

CDR3nt: TGTGCCAGCAGCGTAGGCAGCGGGAGTGGCAATGAGCAGTTCTTC
CDR3aa: CASSVGSGSGNEQFF
abundance: .
d_gene: TRBD2
j_gene: TRBJ2-1
v_gene: TRBV9

CDR3nt: TGTGCCAGCAGTTTGGGTTGGACAGGAGGTAATTCACCCCTCCACTTT
CDR3aa: CASSLGWTGGNSPLHF
abundance: few
d_gene: TRBD1
j_gene: TRBJ1-6
v_gene: TRBV27

CDR3nt: TGTGCCAGCAGCTATATTGCGACAGCGAACACTGAAGCTTTCTTT
CDR3aa: CASSYIATANTEAFF
abundance: .
d_gene: .
j_gene: TRBJ1-1
v_gene: TRBV5-6

CDR3nt: TGTGCCAGCAGCGGACAGGGTCTGGGACAGGGCCACTATGGCTACACCTTC
CDR3aa: CASSGQGLGQGHYGYTF
abundance: .
d_gene: TRBD1
j_gene: TRBJ1-2
v_gene: TRBV7-8

CDR3nt: TGTGCCTGGAGCCTCGGCACAGCCTCTTGGGACACTGAAGCTTTCTTT
CDR3aa: CAWSLGTASWDTEAFF
abundance: .
d_gene: .
j_gene: TRBJ1-1
v_gene: TRBV30

CDR3nt: TGTGCCAGCAGTGAGAGGTGGGGACAGTATAATTCACCCCTCCACTTT
CDR3aa: CASSERWGQYNSPLHF
abundance: few
d_gene: TRBD1
j_gene: TRBJ1-6
v_gene: TRBV2

CDR3nt: TGTGCCAGCAGTTTAATGGCAGGGCCCAATGAGCAGTTCTTC
CDR3aa: CASSLMAGPNEQFF
abundance: .
d_gene: .
j_gene: TRBJ2-1
v_gene: TRBV27

CDR3nt: TGCAGCGTTGAGGAAAGTCCAGGGCCTGGAAACACCATATATTTT
CDR3aa: CSVEESPGPGNTIYF
abundance: .
d_gene: .
j_gene: TRBJ1-3
v_gene: TRBV29-1

CDR3nt: TGTGCCAGCAGCCCGGACTGGGCTAACTATGGCTACACCTTC
CDR3aa: CASSPDWANYGYTF
abundance: .
d_gene: .
j_gene: TRBJ1-2
v_gene: TRBV28

CDR3nt: TGTGCCTGGAGCCCCGGGGTTAATGAAAAACTGTTTTTT
CDR3aa: CAWSPGVNEKLFF
abundance: .
d_gene: .
j_gene: TRBJ1-4
v_gene: TRBV30

CDR3nt: TGCGCCAGCAGCTTAGCGGTGGACAATGAGCAGTTCTTC
CDR3aa: CASSLAVDNEQFF
abundance: .
d_gene: .
j_gene: TRBJ2-1
v_gene: TRBV4-3

CDR3nt: TGTGCCAGCAGTGAAGCAACTAGCGGGAGGAGCCTCGAACCCAATGAGCAGTTCTTC
CDR3aa: CASSEATSGRSLEPNEQFF
abundance: .
d_gene: TRBD2
j_gene: TRBJ2-1
v_gene: TRBV6-1

CDR3nt: TGTGCCAGCAGCTCCCGGGGAGAGGGAGGATACAATGAGCAGTTCTTC
CDR3aa: CASSSRGEGGYNEQFF
abundance: .
d_gene: .
j_gene: TRBJ2-1
v_gene: TRBV7-2

CDR3nt: TGTGCCAGCAGCAAGACAGGCACAGATACGCAGTATTTT
CDR3aa: CASSKTGTDTQYF
abundance: .
d_gene: .
j_gene: TRBJ2-3
v_gene: TRBV2

CDR3nt: TGTGCCAGTGCCCAGGGACAGGTATCCTACGAGCAGTACTTC
CDR3aa: CASAQGQVSYEQYF
abundance: .
d_gene: TRBD1
j_gene: TRBJ2-7
v_gene: TRBV27

CDR3nt: TGTGCCAGCAGTTCCCCCGGGACAGACTTAAATTCACCCCTCCACTTT
CDR3aa: CASSSPGTDLNSPLHF
abundance: .
d_gene: TRBD1
j_gene: TRBJ1-6
v_gene: TRBV6-5

CDR3nt: TGTGCCAGCTCGCCCGGGACAGGGCACACCGGGGAGCTGTTTTTT
CDR3aa: CASSPGTGHTGELFF
abundance: .
d_gene: TRBD1
j_gene: TRBJ2-2
v_gene: TRBV18

CDR3nt: TGCAGCGTAGCCGGGACAATTAATTCACCCCTCCACTTT
CDR3aa: CSVAGTINSPLHF
abundance: .
d_gene: .
j_gene: TRBJ1-6
v_gene: TRBV29-1

CDR3nt: TGTGCCAGCAGTTTGGGGGAGGGTTGGGAGACCCAGTACTTC
CDR3aa: CASSLGEGWETQYF
abundance: .
d_gene: TRBD2
j_gene: TRBJ2-5
v_gene: TRBV6-5

CDR3nt: TGCGCCAGCAGCCAAGCTAGCGGGGGGATTAAAAACATTCAGTACTTC
CDR3aa: CASSQASGGIKNIQYF
abundance: .
d_gene: TRBD2
j_gene: TRBJ2-4
v_gene: TRBV4-3

CDR3nt: TGTGCCAGCAGTGTACGGGACTCCTACGAGCAGTACTTC
CDR3aa: CASSVRDSYEQYF
abundance: few
d_gene: .
j_gene: TRBJ2-7
v_gene: TRBV6-1

CDR3nt: TGTGCCAGCATCCCGGGACAGGGGAATGAAAAACTGTTTTTT
CDR3aa: CASIPGQGNEKLFF
abundance: .
d_gene: TRBD1
j_gene: TRBJ1-4
v_gene: TRBV2

CDR3nt: TGCGCCAGCAGCGTGCAGGGGAAGGGCTACACCTTC
CDR3aa: CASSVQGKGYTF
abundance: .
d_gene: .
j_gene: TRBJ1-2
v_gene: TRBV5-1

CDR3nt: TGTGCCAGTAGTACCGGGACTAGCGGGGACGAGCAGTACTTC
CDR3aa: CASSTGTSGDEQYF
abundance: .
d_gene: TRBD2
j_gene: TRBJ2-7
v_gene: TRBV19

CDR3nt: TGTGCCAGCAGCTCCGGGTCGGAGGGCACGCAGTATTTT
CDR3aa: CASSSGSEGTQYF
abundance: .
d_gene: .
j_gene: TRBJ2-3
v_gene: TRBV9

CDR3nt: TGTGCCAGCAGCCTAGCAACAGGGTTCCAGTTCTTC
CDR3aa: CASSLATGFQFF
abundance: .
d_gene: .
j_gene: TRBJ2-1
v_gene: TRBV5-6

CDR3nt: TGTGCCAGCAGGTCAGGGACCGGGGAGCTGTTTTTT
CDR3aa: CASRSGTGELFF
abundance: .
d_gene: .
j_gene: TRBJ2-2
v_gene: TRBV6-5

CDR3nt: TGTGCCAGCAGCCCAGGACTAGCGGGGACGGAGACCCAGTACTTC
CDR3aa: CASSPGLAGTETQYF
abundance: .
d_gene: TRBD2
j_gene: TRBJ2-5
v_gene: TRBV7-2

CDR3nt: TGCGCCAGCAGCCCTGGGACTAGCGGAGCACAAGAGACCCAGTACTTC
CDR3aa: CASSPGTSGAQETQYF
abundance: .
d_gene: TRBD2
j_gene: TRBJ2-5
v_gene: TRBV5-1

CDR3nt: TGCGCCAGCAGTGAGAGGGGAAGTTTTTACAATGAGCAGTTCTTC
CDR3aa: CASSERGSFYNEQFF
abundance: .
d_gene: .
j_gene: TRBJ2-1
v_gene: TRBV10-1

CDR3nt: TGTGCCAGCAGTTACGGGGGCAGGGTAGGCGAAAAACTGTTTTTT
CDR3aa: CASSYGGRVGEKLFF
abundance: .
d_gene: .
j_gene: TRBJ1-4
v_gene: TRBV6-5

CDR3nt: TGTGCTAGTGGCCTCGGACAGGGGAATGAAAAACTGTTTTTT
CDR3aa: CASGLGQGNEKLFF
abundance: .
d_gene: TRBD1
j_gene: TRBJ1-4
v_gene: TRBV12-5

CDR3nt: TGTGCCAGCAGCCGGGACATCAATCAGCCCCAGCATTTT
CDR3aa: CASSRDINQPQHF
abundance: .
d_gene: .
j_gene: TRBJ1-5
v_gene: TRBV5-5

CDR3nt: TGTTGCCTGGACTTCCCAGGGGAGTACAATGAGCAGTTCTTC
CDR3aa: CCLDFPGEYNEQFF
abundance: .
d_gene: .
j_gene: TRBJ2-1
v_gene: TRBV30

CDR3nt: TGTGCCAGCAGCCTAAAGCCCCGGGACAGGGGGCGAGAGCAGTTCTTC
CDR3aa: CASSLKPRDRGREQFF
abundance: .
d_gene: TRBD1
j_gene: TRBJ2-1
v_gene: TRBV7-3

CDR3nt: TGCGCCAGCAGCCCCGGGGGCACTGAAGCTTTCTTT
CDR3aa: CASSPGGTEAFF
abundance: once
d_gene: .
j_gene: TRBJ1-1
v_gene: TRBV5-1